This is a list of T cell receptor beta chains from one sample in a study of HIV-infected patients and healthy controls. Using its own MiXCR run on the 5' RACE reads, TCRdb lists one record per CDR3 protein. The sample gives roughly 20,000 distinct CDR3 sequences, around 19% of which show up once; around 35% is in the top ten. What was sequenced was CD8+ T cells from blood. These receptor sequences come from a human donor in good health. Each CDR3 is given without its conserved first and last residue.

CDR3: ASSLGRVPQSYT
V: TRBV11-1
J: TRBJ1-2

CDR3: ASSEGTQETQY
V: TRBV6-1
J: TRBJ2-5

CDR3: ASSVGGNEKLF
V: TRBV9
J: TRBJ1-4

CDR3: ASSLVGSWNYNEQF
V: TRBV12-3/TRBV12-4
J: TRBJ2-1

CDR3: SAHSTGESSPLH
V: TRBV20-1
J: TRBJ1-6

CDR3: ASSLGVAGETQY
V: TRBV27
J: TRBJ2-5

CDR3: ASSSQTGLNYGYT
V: TRBV13
J: TRBJ1-2

CDR3: ASRQLGQGRPGANVLT
V: TRBV7-9
J: TRBJ2-6

CDR3: AGQVAYEQY
V: TRBV30
J: TRBJ2-7

CDR3: ASSQVGALHEQY
V: TRBV3-1
J: TRBJ2-7

CDR3: ASSLAGTSGSSYEQY
V: TRBV7-6
J: TRBJ2-7

CDR3: ASSPARTTTRPNYGYT
V: TRBV5-1
J: TRBJ1-2

CDR3: SAEGLAERY
V: TRBV29-1
J: TRBJ2-7

CDR3: ASSPPGEYTEAF
V: TRBV7-8
J: TRBJ1-1